This T cell receptor (beta chain) was identified during a study of blood T cell repertoires in COVID-19. Study context: Sites in the United States, Italy and Spain provided acute and convalescent COVID-19 samples.

Only a few counts were recorded for this clone. The length of the CDR3 is 14 residues. V was pared by 1 base and J by 3 bases, with 2 bases of the junction left unmatched. The germline V gene has CDR1 SGHNT and CDR2 YYREEE (reference sequence). Original data processing: Nucleated cell counts were estimated from reference gene primer amplification. Data came from immunoSEQ multiplex PCR; TCRdb stores just in-frame clones and leaves some out. From that table come the V and J calls and clone size; the DNA was used to work out D and trimming. The data contain around 63,000 clones, approximately 85% of them singletons.

Sequencing input: peripheral blood. The rearrangement joins TRBV5-4 to TRBJ2-5, with 8 bases that match TRBD2. The sequence came from a man between 50 and 59 years old with active COVID-19. The CDR3 region has the DNA TGTGCCAGCAGCTTGTCGCGGGGGGAAGAGACCCAGTACTTC. Its translation is CASSLSRGEETQYF.